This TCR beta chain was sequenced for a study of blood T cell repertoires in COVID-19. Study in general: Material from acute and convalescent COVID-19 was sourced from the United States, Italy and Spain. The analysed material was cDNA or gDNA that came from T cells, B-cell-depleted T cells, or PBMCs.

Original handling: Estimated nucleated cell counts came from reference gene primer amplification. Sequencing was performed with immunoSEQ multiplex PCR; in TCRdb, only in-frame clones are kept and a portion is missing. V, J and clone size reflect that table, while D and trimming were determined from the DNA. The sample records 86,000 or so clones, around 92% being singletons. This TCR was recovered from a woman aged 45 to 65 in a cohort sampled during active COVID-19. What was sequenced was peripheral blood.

The CDR3 DNA sequence: TGTGCCAGCAGTTTAGGATGGGCCGCGGGAAACACCATATATTTT. It codes for CASSLGWAAGNTIYF. The chain recombines TRBV28 with TRBJ1-3; D gene ambiguous. CDR3 length equals 15 residues. The V gene lost 2 bases and the J gene lost 4 bases, with 12 bases spanning the gap. In germline, CDR1 is MDHEN, CDR2 SYDVKM.